A single TCR beta chain is shown here with its context. This receptor's antigen is unknown. Within one base of it there is no much larger clone, and no base qualities were kept. The source of the sample is a study of blood T cell repertoires in COVID-19 (dated by TCRdb to the early 2020s). In terms of the full investigation: Samples covering the acute and convalescent phases of COVID-19 were provided by collaborators in the United States, Italy and Spain. The material from the prospective study consisted of cDNA or gDNA derived from T cells, B-cell-depleted T cells, or PBMCs. Deeply sampled blood TCRbeta repertoires from subjects exposed to, actively infected with, or recovered from COVID-19 were included in the dataset. The repertoires were released in a freely available public database meant as a resource for research on the immune response to SARS-CoV-2. The samples were drawn from two sources: the first 160 participants of the ongoing ImmuneRACE study, and 1,000 to 1,500 subjects contributed by 6 global collaborators. Sample metadata almost always included a de-identified subject ID, COVID-19 status, age in years and sex. Where HLA class I and class II types were available, the types were taken from metadata supplied by the sample provider, not from assay-based typing.

Results and caveats for the whole study, not just this receptor: The amount of clinical and demographic metadata varied by source and participant and was provided uncurated.

The immunoSEQ Assay, a bias-controlled multiplex PCR, was used to amplify TCRbeta CDR3 regions from genomic DNA. From the authors' description of their analysis: The number of nucleated cells in each sample was estimated by amplification of reference gene primers within the assay. Sequence reads were collapsed and filtered to measure the absolute abundance of every unique TCRbeta CDR3 rearrangement. For each sample, productive Simpson clonality was calculated as the square root of Simpson's diversity index across productive rearrangements. This immuneACCESS table, as held by TCRdb, lists in-frame sequences with V and J called but not all clones. Of the missing ones, under half trace to an unresolved V gene in checked studies; the others have no known cause. Clone size and the V and J calls come from that table; the DNA yielded D and trimming. This sample lists about 250,000 clones; about 83% were detected once. Jointly, the top ten make up 1.5% to 1.7% of the sample.

CDR1 LGHNA and CDR2 YNFKEQ were looked up in the germline V gene. Deletion took 2 bases off V and 1 base off J, with a span of 7 bases between the germline ends. The CDR3 sequence holds 14 residues, the cysteine and phenylalanine included. Of all the DNA, just the CDR3 is kept, 42 bases in frame from base 1. A second Seattle source provided samples from volunteer blood donors who had recovered from COVID-19. Each collaborating institution followed its own protocols to collect whole blood in K2EDTA tubes. For TCRbeta analysis, collaborators shipped samples in one of three forms: frozen whole blood, isolated PBMCs, or DNA extracted from either of those sample types.

This TCR was recovered from a woman aged 40 to 50 who had recovered from COVID-19. The chain links TRBV4-2 with TRBJ2-3; TRBD1 is a possible D gene, resting on 6 matching bases. Sequencing was carried out using peripheral blood. CDR3 loop: CASSQQGRTDTQYF. The DNA is as follows: TGTGCCAGCAGCCAACAGGGGCGCACAGATACGCAGTATTTT.